Following are 23 T cell receptor beta chains from one sample sequenced in a study of T-cell memory formation after mild COVID-19. TCRdb re-derived calls from the 5' RACE reads in MiXCR, one entry per CDR3 protein. The sample has roughly 450,000 distinct CDR3 sequences, about 20% seen once. The sample comprised PBMCs or a T cell subset sorted from them (not recorded which). The receptors originated from an adult woman who had mild COVID-19 (a few samples of this study predate the infection). Cell type and time point are not known.

The CDR3 loop reads CASSQTRREQFF. CDR3 sequence (DNA): TGCGCCAGCAGCCAGACTAGAAGGGAGCAGTTCTTC. The chain employs TRBV4-3 and TRBJ2-1, with D perhaps matching TRBD2 (6 bases). Trimming removed 3 bases from V and 10 bases from J, with 10 bases in between. The CDR3 runs to 12 residues. The germline gives CDR1 LGHNA, CDR2 YSLEER.

This clonotype showed up just a few times. The rearrangement uses TRBV6-2 or TRBV6-3 and TRBJ1-1; D perhaps matches TRBD1 (6 bases). Trimming took off 4 bases at V and 4 bases at J, with 13 bases between the two ends. The CDR3 is 14 amino acids. From germline, CDR1 is MNHEY and CDR2 SVGEGT. The CDR3 sequence: CASSSPGAFTEAFF. The CDR3 nucleotides are TGTGCCAGCAGTTCCCCAGGGGCGTTCACTGAAGCTTTCTTT.

Written as DNA, the CDR3 is TGCAGTGCTAGAGACTGGAGTGGACAGTTTAATGGCTACACCTTC. Translation gives CSARDWSGQFNGYTF. The chain recombines TRBV20-1 with TRBJ1-2; maybe TRBD1 (6 bases). The CDR3 spans 15 residues. CDR1 is DFQATT, CDR2 SNEGSKA, per germline (reference sequence). V lost 0 bases and J lost 6, with 17 bases in between.

This chain links TRBV7-9 with TRBJ2-5, with a weak D call TRBD2 (5 bases). Germline V CDR1 and CDR2: SEHNR, FQNEAQ (reference sequence). The V gene lost 5 bases and the J gene lost 5 bases, with 12 bases spanning the gap. This CDR3 is built from 13 residues. CDR3 amino acids: CASSPRVTETQYF. The CDR3 region has the DNA TGTGCCAGCAGCCCGAGGGTAACGGAGACCCAGTACTTC.

This clonotype has only one observation. CDR3 DNA: TGTGCCAGCAGCGCAACACAGGTACCCTCCTACGAGCAGTACTTC. It specifies CASSATQVPSYEQYF. The chain couples TRBV9 to TRBJ2-7, with D perhaps matching TRBD1 (5 bases). The CDR3 extends over 15 amino acids. Germline-derived CDR1 and CDR2 are SGDLS and YYNGEE. V was trimmed by 3 bases and J by 0 bases, leaving 13 bases between them. Full variable domain (rest looked up from reference TRBV9 and TRBJ2-7): DSGVTQTPKHLITATGQRVTLRCSPRSGDLSVYWYQQSLDQGLQFLIQYYNGEERAKGNILERFSAQQFPDLHSELNLSSLELGDSALYFCASSATQVPSYEQYFGPGTRLTVT.

The chain combines TRBV20-1 with TRBJ1-2; D not resolved. Germline-derived CDR1 and CDR2 are DFQATT and SNEGSKA (reference sequence). The CDR3 has 12 residues. Trimming took off 2 bases at V and 2 bases at J, with 6 bases between the two ends. CDR3 sequence reads: CSARRMNYGYTF. CDR3 in DNA: TGCAGTGCTAGAAGGATGAACTATGGCTACACCTTC.

This clonotype turned up a few times. The chain couples TRBV5-1 to TRBJ1-1; a weak D match, TRBD1 (5 bases). Trimming removed 0 bases at V and 7 bases at J, with 19 bases between. This CDR3 has 16 amino acids. Germline V gene sequence: CDR1 SGHRS, CDR2 YFSETQ. CDR3: CASSLVVSGSGDEAFF. The CDR3 bases are TGCGCCAGCAGCTTGGTTGTTTCAGGGAGCGGTGATGAAGCTTTCTTT.

This clonotype showed up just a few times. The chain is built from TRBV4-2 and TRBJ2-7, with 14 bases matching TRBD2. This CDR3 region has 15 residues. Trimming took 4 bases from V and 6 from J; bases not matched to a gene: 5. Looked up from germline, CDR1 is LGHNA and CDR2 is YNFKEQ. The CDR3 DNA is TGTGCCAGCAGCCCCGGGACTAGCGGGAGAGGCGAGCAGTACTTC. It specifies CASSPGTSGRGEQYF.

This clonotype was observed a few times. The chain joins TRBV4-1 to TRBJ1-5, with D possibly matching TRBD1 (5 bases). The V gene lost 1 base and the J gene lost 5 bases, with 12 bases spanning the gap. Germline-derived CDR1 and CDR2 are MGHRA and YSYEKL. The CDR3 runs to 15 residues. The CDR3 reads CASSQGQGGDQPQHF. CDR3 sequence (DNA): TGCGCCAGCAGCCAAGGGCAGGGCGGCGATCAGCCCCAGCATTTT.

CDR3 in amino acids: CASSIGISAPAETQYF. Written as DNA, the CDR3 is TGTGCCAGTAGTATCGGGATTAGCGCCCCCGCGGAGACCCAGTACTTC. V and J are TRBV19 and TRBJ2-5; TRBD2 might be the D (5 bases). CDR1 LNHDA and CDR2 SQIVND come from the germline V gene (reference sequence). This CDR3 spans 16 amino acids. V dropped 3 bases and J dropped 5 bases, with 19 bases sitting between them. The full variable domain, rest sourced from reference TRBV19 and TRBJ2-5, is DGGITQSPKYLFRKEGQNVTLSCEQNLNHDAMYWYRQDPGQGLRLIYYSQIVNDFQKGDIAEGYSVSREKKESFPLTVTSAQKNPTAFYLCASSIGISAPAETQYFGPGTRLLVL.

This clonotype was counted a few times. The chain joins TRBV20-1 to TRBJ2-1, with 10 bases identical to TRBD2. The CDR3 totals 14 residues. Germline CDR1 DFQATT, CDR2 SNEGSKA (reference sequence). Losses at the gene ends were 0 bases for V and 5 bases for J; bases not matched to a gene: 1. The CDR3 DNA reads as TGCAGTGCTAGAGAAGCGGGGGGGCACAATGAGCAGTTCTTC. Translating gives CSAREAGGHNEQFF.

This clonotype was observed a few times. The V call is TRBV7-3, the J call TRBJ2-3; the match to TRBD2 covers 10 bases. From germline, CDR1 is SGHTA and CDR2 FQGTGA. Trimming cost V 1 base and J 6 bases; bases outside gene matches: 7. The CDR3 runs 16 residues. CDR3 coding DNA: TGTGCCAGCAGCTTAAGCGGAGCGGGGGGGCCTGATACGCAGTATTTT. It is translated as CASSLSGAGGPDTQYF.

This clonotype has a handful of counts. The chain links TRBV6-2 or TRBV6-3 to TRBJ1-1, with 7 bases aligning to TRBD1. The CDR3 totals 15 residues. V lost 6 bases to trimming and J lost 3 bases; unmatched junction nucleotides: 10. Germline V lookup: CDR1 MNHEY, CDR2 SVGEGT. The CDR3 region has the DNA TGTGCCAGCAGCACTGTTGCAGGGGGATACACTGAAGCTTTCTTT. Amino acids: CASSTVAGGYTEAFF.

Many counts were recorded for this clonotype. The V gene is TRBV7-8, the J gene TRBJ2-1; a possible D gene is TRBD2 (7 bases). Germline-derived CDR1 and CDR2 are SGHVS and FQNEAQ. CDR3 size: 13 residues. V was trimmed by 7 bases and J by 9 bases, leaving 16 bases between them. The CDR3 here is CASTPRGGGEQFF. CDR3 DNA: TGTGCCAGCACCCCGAGGGGGGGAGGTGAGCAGTTCTTC.

The rearrangement uses TRBV5-6 and TRBJ1-1, with D perhaps TRBD1 (5 bases). The CDR3 sequence is 15 residues long. Trimming removed 0 bases at V and 3 bases at J, with 12 bases between. Per the germline V gene, CDR1 is SGHDT and CDR2 is YYEEEE. CDR3 nucleotides: TGTGCCAGCAGCTTGGATACCCGGGGGGACACTGAAGCTTTCTTT. Protein: CASSLDTRGDTEAFF.

A single count supports this clonotype. V and J are TRBV6-6 and TRBJ2-7; TRBD2 agrees at 7 bases. This CDR3 has 16 amino acids. Germline CDR1 and CDR2: MNHNY and SVGAGI (reference sequence). The ends lost 0 bases at V and 2 bases at J; junction bases unmatched: 7. CDR3 sequence reads: CASSYSVGGSPYEQYF. The CDR3 DNA reads TGTGCCAGCAGTTACTCTGTGGGCGGGAGTCCCTACGAGCAGTACTTC.

The CDR3 loop reads CASRFTGMNTEAFF. CDR3 DNA sequence: TGTGCCAGCAGATTTACCGGAATGAACACTGAAGCTTTCTTT. The J gene is TRBJ1-1, the V gene TRBV3-1; D is undetermined. CDR1 LGHDT and CDR2 YNNKEL come from the germline V gene (reference sequence). This CDR3 contains 14 residues. The V and J ends lost 6 bases and 0 bases respectively, with 11 bases between them.

This clonotype was found many times. The chain combines TRBV15 with TRBJ2-1; 11 positions match TRBD2. V lost 6 bases, J lost 5 bases, and 3 bases stayed unmatched. The CDR3 is 14 amino acids. CDR1 and CDR2 from the germline V gene are LNHNV and YYDKDF (reference sequence). The CDR3, as DNA: TGTGCCACCAGGGGGACTAGCGGTCACAATGAGCAGTTCTTC. As protein: CATRGTSGHNEQFF.

There are a few counts of this clonotype. This chain connects TRBV20-1 to TRBJ2-7; 8 bases agree with TRBD1. CDR1 and CDR2 from the germline V gene are DFQATT and SNEGSKA (reference sequence). V lost 0 bases and J lost 3; bases outside the gene matches: 7. The CDR3 has 15 amino acids. The CDR3 DNA sequence: TGCAGTGCTAGAGAGCCCCCCGGACAGGGCTACGAGCAGTACTTC. This sequence encodes CSAREPPGQGYEQYF.

The chain recombines TRBV29-1 with TRBJ2-1, with 8 bases that match TRBD1. Trimming at V came to 6 bases and at J to 8 bases, leaving 12 bases not matched to a gene. Germline V lookup: CDR1 SQVTM, CDR2 ANQGSEA. The CDR3 totals 14 residues. CDR3 region: CSVVRAQGVDEQFF. CDR3 bases: TGCAGCGTGGTCCGGGCACAGGGGGTCGATGAGCAGTTCTTC.

The chain employs TRBV29-1 and TRBJ2-7, with D possibly being TRBD2 (6 bases). From germline, CDR1 is SQVTM and CDR2 ANQGSEA. V lost 3 bases and J 2 bases, leaving 11 bases between the germline ends. The CDR3 sequence is 13 residues long. The CDR3 here is CSVEHGGTYEQYF. The CDR3 region has the DNA TGCAGCGTTGAGCATGGGGGGACCTACGAGCAGTACTTC.

The chain uses TRBV7-9 and TRBJ2-3; D gene uncertain. CDR1 and CDR2 (germline): SEHNR, FQNEAQ (reference sequence). V was clipped by 6 bases and J by 2 bases, with 9 bases between them. The CDR3 spans 13 residues. The CDR3 loop reads CASRRTPTDTQYF. In DNA, the CDR3 is TGTGCCAGCAGAAGGACCCCCACAGATACGCAGTATTTT.

This clonotype has a handful of counts. The chain joins TRBV7-6 to TRBJ2-7, with TRBD1 matching 8 bases. The CDR3 has 15 residues. The V gene's germline CDR1 is SGHVS and CDR2 FNYEAQ. J was trimmed by 4 bases and V by 5 bases; bases with no gene match: 10. CDR3 in amino acids: CASSPWTGSYYEQYF. The CDR3, as DNA: TGTGCCAGCAGCCCATGGACAGGGTCTTATTACGAGCAGTACTTC.